One sample yielded the 14 T cell receptor beta chains listed below, sequenced in a study of HIV-infected patients and healthy controls. Roughly three months, about 14 weeks, into antiretroviral therapy, follow-up blood was collected. No cell fractionation was done, so the repertoire covers all unsorted peripheral blood T cells. Reverse transcription used around 500 ng RNA and constant-region primers for alpha and beta. Alpha and beta chain libraries were made separately by chain-specific third strand synthesis with multiplexing indices. TCRdb analysed the 5' RACE reads with MiXCR anew, one entry per CDR3 protein. The sample includes roughly 7,500 distinct CDR3 sequences, 6.7% seen only once; the top ten take 20% to 25%. Sample: blood, taken during antiretroviral therapy. These receptors all stem from an adult with HIV infection.

This clonotype is labeled medium-sized. This beta chain was picked up by a library intended for alpha chains and is off target, so its count carries little meaning. The genes are TRBV10-2 and TRBJ2-5, with 10 bases aligning to TRBD2. Germline V gene data show CDR1 as WSHSY and CDR2 as SAAADI. V trimming: 0 bases; J trimming: 5 bases; junction bases outside the gene matches: 6. This CDR3 spans 16 amino acids. DNA of the CDR3: TGCGCCAGCAGTGAGTCCAGCGGGGGGGCTATGGAGACCCAGTACTTC. This encodes CASSESSGGAMETQYF.

This clonotype came up many times. In a library made to pick up alpha chains, this beta chain is a stray read with a size that means little. The chain is built from TRBV6-1 and TRBJ2-3, with 13 bases fitting TRBD2. Unmatched junction bases numbered 5, after V lost 7 bases and J lost 4 bases. The CDR3 sequence is 15 residues long. Looked up from germline, CDR1 is MNHNS and CDR2 is SASEGT. CDR3 bases: TGTGCCAGCAACCACGGGACTAGCGGGGCAGATACGCAGTATTTT. Translation: CASNHGTSGADTQYF.

This clonotype has a count of ten or more. For a library built for alpha chains, this beta chain is a stray read; little rests on its size. The CDR3 bases are TGCGCCAGCAGCTTGGGCAGTTACAATGAGCAGTTCTTC. Translated, it gives CASSLGSYNEQFF. V is TRBV5-1 and J is TRBJ2-1; no clear D gene. This CDR3 comprises 13 residues. Trimming cost V 0 bases and J 4 bases, with 5 bases left between them. Germline CDR1 reads SGHRS; CDR2 reads YFSETQ. The full variable domain, rest sourced from reference TRBV5-1 and TRBJ2-1, is KAGVTQTPRYLIKTRGQQVTLSCSPISGHRSVSWYQQTPGQGLQFLFEYFSETQRNKGNFPGRFSGRQFSNSRSEMNVSTLELGDSALYLCASSLGSYNEQFFGPGTRLTVL.

This clonotype appeared many times. This beta chain is a stray sequence in a library constructed for alpha chains; its clone size is not meaningful. The chain links TRBV11-2 to TRBJ2-3; D is perhaps TRBD1 or TRBD2 (6 bases each). The CDR3 totals 16 residues. Germline assignment: CDR1 SGHAT and CDR2 FQNNGV. V shed 0 bases and J shed 5 bases, with 15 bases lying between them. DNA for the CDR3: TGTGCCAGCAGCTTAGAGGCCGGGGGCGAAGTAGATACGCAGTATTTT. It encodes CASSLEAGGEVDTQYF.

About this clonotype itself: Its ends do not fully match the called genes, so a read error is possible. Found in a library prepared for alpha chains, this beta chain is an off-target read, and its abundance has little meaning. V and J are TRBV6-5 and TRBJ2-7, with 7 positions matching TRBD1. The germline V gene has CDR1 MNHEY and CDR2 SVGAGI. This CDR3 has 12 amino acids. The CDR3 DNA is TGTGCCAGCGGTTACGAAAGGGGGCCGGAGTACTTC. Translation: CASGYERGPEYF.

This clonotype was observed many times. Found in a library prepared for alpha chains, this beta chain is an off-target read, and its abundance has little meaning. This chain uses TRBV3-1 with TRBJ2-2; TRBD1 or TRBD2 may be the D gene (5 bases each). The CDR3 covers 14 residues. Between the trimmed V and J ends, which lost 6 bases and 0 bases, there was a span of 8 bases. Looked up from germline, CDR1 is LGHDT and CDR2 is YNNKEL (reference sequence). Here the CDR3 reads CASRRGSNTGELFF. In DNA form, the CDR3 reads TGTGCCAGCAGGAGGGGTTCGAACACCGGGGAGCTGTTTTTT.

In its sample, this clonotype was seen many times. The size of this beta chain means little, since it is a stray read in a library made for alpha chains. The chain carries TRBV5-1 and TRBJ2-5; a possible D gene is TRBD1 (6 bases). The length of the CDR3 is 14 residues. Between the trimmed V and J ends, which lost 2 bases and 1 base, there was a span of 9 bases. CDR1 and CDR2 (germline): SGHRS, YFSETQ. CDR3 sequence (DNA): TGCGCCAGCAGCTTAGGACAGACCCAAGAGACCCAGTACTTC. Residues: CASSLGQTQETQYF.

This clonotype is categorized as medium-sized (0.01 to 0.1%). In a library made to pick up alpha chains, this beta chain is a stray read with a size that means little. The V call is TRBV18, the J call TRBJ2-2; 7 bases match TRBD1. CDR1 and CDR2 (germline): KGHSH, LQKENI. The CDR3 contains 16 residues. J was trimmed by 0 bases and V by 5 bases; bases with no gene match: 6. CDR3 bases: TGTGCCAGCTCAAGATCCGGGACAGCGAACACCGGGGAGCTGTTTTTT. This codes for CASSRSGTANTGELFF.

In its sample, this clonotype ranks as medium-sized. This beta chain is a stray sequence in a library constructed for alpha chains; its clone size is not meaningful. V and J are TRBV24-1 and TRBJ2-5; no definite D call. Germline CDR1 is KGHDR and CDR2 is SFDVKD. The CDR3 has 12 amino acids. V was clipped by 4 bases and J by 1 base, with 3 bases between them. The CDR3 protein is CATSDPQETQYF. CDR3 nucleotide sequence: TGTGCCACCAGTGACCCCCAAGAGACCCAGTACTTC.

Concerning this clonotype itself: Within a library made for alpha chains, this beta chain is off target, and its count is uninformative. V usage is TRBV11-2 and J usage is TRBJ2-7, with 7 nucleotides matching TRBD2. The CDR3 runs to 14 residues. The trim removed 6 bases at V and 3 bases at J, leaving 8 bases unmatched. Germline V lookup: CDR1 SGHAT, CDR2 FQNNGV. The CDR3 loop is CASSFTRGVYEQYF. The CDR3 nucleotides are TGTGCCAGCAGTTTTACCCGGGGGGTCTACGAGCAGTACTTC.

Within the sample, this clonotype is medium-sized. Because this beta chain is a stray read in a library intended to capture alpha chains, its abundance should not be given much weight. The V gene is TRBV7-2, the J gene TRBJ2-6, with D hard to call. The CDR3 covers 17 residues. Germline V gives CDR1 SGHTA, CDR2 FQGNSA. The germline V and J ends were trimmed by 0 bases and 0 bases, with 9 bases remaining between them. CDR3: CASSLAIKISGANVLTF. The CDR3 DNA sequence: TGTGCCAGCAGCTTAGCGATCAAAATCTCTGGGGCCAACGTCCTGACTTTC.

This clonotype is judged medium-sized (0.01 to 0.1%). The library was built for alpha chains, so this beta chain is an off-target read and its size means little. This rearrangement joins TRBV6-5 to TRBJ1-1, with D possibly TRBD1 on 6 matching bases. The CDR3 is made up of 14 amino acids. The V gene's germline CDR1 is MNHEY and CDR2 SVGAGI. Between the trimmed V and J ends, which lost 7 bases and 1 base, there was a span of 13 bases. This CDR3 reads CASNRAGANTEAFF. The CDR3 DNA reads TGTGCCAGCAATCGGGCAGGGGCGAACACTGAAGCTTTCTTT.

This clonotype appeared many times. A library prepared for alpha chains yielded this beta chain as an off-target read; its size is of little meaning. This rearrangement joins TRBV9 to TRBJ2-5; D unresolved. There are 14 residues in the CDR3. Germline V gene data show CDR1 as SGDLS and CDR2 as YYNGEE. V gave up 2 bases and J gave up 4 bases, with 12 bases separating them. The CDR3 here is CASSVGLGSETQYF. In DNA, the CDR3 is TGTGCCAGCAGCGTGGGCCTGGGGTCAGAGACCCAGTACTTC.

This clonotype was detected ten times or more. This beta chain is an off-target read within a library intended for alpha chains, so its frequency means little. The chain has TRBV6-1 and TRBJ2-7, with 9 nucleotides matching TRBD1. Germline CDR1 and CDR2: MNHNS and SASEGT. With V trimmed by 6 bases and J by 6 bases, 3 bases remained unmatched. CDR3 length: 12 amino acids. CDR3: CASSRDRVEQYF. CDR3 in DNA: TGTGCCAGCAGCCGGGACAGGGTCGAGCAGTACTTC.